The 4 T cell receptor beta chains below were found in one sample sequenced in a study of early T cells in non-severe SARS-CoV-2 infection. From the 5' RACE reads, TCRdb called clonotypes with MiXCR, one entry per CDR3 protein. The repertoire has roughly 53,000 distinct CDR3 sequences, under 11% of them found once; the top ten carry just over 4.5%. Sequencing was carried out using whole blood. Receptors originate from an adult who was a healthcare worker with PCR-confirmed SARS-CoV-2 infection or an uninfected control (not recorded which).

This clonotype was seen at least ten times. The V call is TRBV7-9, the J call TRBJ2-7; 9 bases fit TRBD2. This CDR3 is 19 amino acids long. Germline CDR1 SEHNR, CDR2 FQNEAQ (reference sequence). Unmatched junction bases numbered 20, after V lost 3 bases and J lost 5 bases. CDR3: CASSFRKAGGLPFVDEQYF. The CDR3 nucleotides read TGTGCCAGCAGCTTTAGAAAAGCGGGAGGACTCCCCTTTGTGGACGAGCAGTACTTC.

This clonotype has ten or more counts. The chain is built from TRBV20-1 and TRBJ2-7, with 15 bases fitting TRBD2. V lost 4 bases and J lost 5; bases outside the gene matches: 3. The CDR3 spans 14 residues. Germline V gene sequence: CDR1 DFQATT, CDR2 SNEGSKA (reference sequence). The CDR3 spells CSATGLAGGNEQYF. The CDR3 DNA reads as TGCAGTGCTACCGGACTAGCGGGGGGGAACGAGCAGTACTTC.

The chain joins TRBV6-1 to TRBJ2-7, with 10 bases fitting TRBD1. V gave up 4 bases and J gave up 6 bases; unmatched junction bases: 9. This CDR3 is built from 15 residues. Germline V gene data show CDR1 as MNHNS and CDR2 as SASEGT. The CDR3 region has the DNA TGTGCCAGCAGTGCTGCCGGGACAGGGGTAGGCGAGCAGTACTTC. Translating it yields CASSAAGTGVGEQYF.

For this clonotype: This may arise from a read error, as a much more abundant clone is one base away. The gene calls are TRBV10-3 and TRBJ2-7; D not certain. The V gene lost 5 bases and the J gene lost 4 bases, with 15 bases spanning the gap. CDR3 length: 14 residues. Germline V CDR1 and CDR2: ENHRY, SYGVKD. The CDR3 loop is CAISNRGLSYEQYF. The DNA of the CDR3 is TGTGCCATCAGTAACAGAGGTCTGTCGTACGAGCAGTACTTC.